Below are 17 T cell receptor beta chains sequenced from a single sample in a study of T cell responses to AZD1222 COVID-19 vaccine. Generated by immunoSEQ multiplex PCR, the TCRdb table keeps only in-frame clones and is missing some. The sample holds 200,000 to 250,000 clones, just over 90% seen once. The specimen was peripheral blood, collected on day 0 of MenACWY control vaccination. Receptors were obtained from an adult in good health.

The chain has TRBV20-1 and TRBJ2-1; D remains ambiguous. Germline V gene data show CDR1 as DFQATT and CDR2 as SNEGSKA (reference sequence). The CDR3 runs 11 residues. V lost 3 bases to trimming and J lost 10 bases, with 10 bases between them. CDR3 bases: TGCAGTGCTAGTATTCGGTACGAGCAGTTCTTC. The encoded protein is CSASIRYEQFF.

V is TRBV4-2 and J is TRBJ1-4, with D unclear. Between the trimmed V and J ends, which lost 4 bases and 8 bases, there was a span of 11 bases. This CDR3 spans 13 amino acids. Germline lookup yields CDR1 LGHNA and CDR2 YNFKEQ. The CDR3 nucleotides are TGTGCCAGCAGCCCCCGGTCGGGAGAAAAACTGTTTTTT. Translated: CASSPRSGEKLFF.

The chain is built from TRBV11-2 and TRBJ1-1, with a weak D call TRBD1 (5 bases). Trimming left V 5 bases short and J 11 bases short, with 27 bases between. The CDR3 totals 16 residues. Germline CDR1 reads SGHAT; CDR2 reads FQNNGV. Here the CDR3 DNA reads TGTGCCAGCAGCAGGGGCGGTAAGGGGCCGCCCTGGCAGGCTTTCTTT. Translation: CASSRGGKGPPWQAFF.

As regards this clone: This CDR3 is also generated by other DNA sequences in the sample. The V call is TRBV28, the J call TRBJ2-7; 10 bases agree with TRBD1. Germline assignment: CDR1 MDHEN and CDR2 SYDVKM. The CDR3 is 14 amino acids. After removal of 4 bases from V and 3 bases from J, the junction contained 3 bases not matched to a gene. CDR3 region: CASSSRTGGYEQYF. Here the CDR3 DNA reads TGTGCCAGCAGTTCCCGGACAGGGGGCTACGAGCAGTACTTC.

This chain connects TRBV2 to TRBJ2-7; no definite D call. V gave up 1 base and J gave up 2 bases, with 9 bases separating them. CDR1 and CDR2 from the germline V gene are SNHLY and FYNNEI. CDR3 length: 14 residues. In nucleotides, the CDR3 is TGTGCCAGCAGTGAAGTTGGACCAACCTACGAGCAGTACTTC. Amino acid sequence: CASSEVGPTYEQYF.

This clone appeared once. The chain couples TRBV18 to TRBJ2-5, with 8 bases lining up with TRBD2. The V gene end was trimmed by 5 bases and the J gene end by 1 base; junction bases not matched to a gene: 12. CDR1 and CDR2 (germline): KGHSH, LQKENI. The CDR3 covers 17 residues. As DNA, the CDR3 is TGTGCCAGCTCAGCCAAACTAGCGGAGACCTCCCAAGAGACCCAGTACTTC. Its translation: CASSAKLAETSQETQYF.

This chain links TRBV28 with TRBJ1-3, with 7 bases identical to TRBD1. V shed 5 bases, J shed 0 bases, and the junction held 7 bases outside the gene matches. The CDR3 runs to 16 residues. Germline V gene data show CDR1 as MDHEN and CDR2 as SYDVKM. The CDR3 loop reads CASSTPGQSSGNTIYF. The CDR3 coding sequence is TGTGCCAGCAGTACCCCGGGACAGAGCTCTGGAAACACCATATATTTT.

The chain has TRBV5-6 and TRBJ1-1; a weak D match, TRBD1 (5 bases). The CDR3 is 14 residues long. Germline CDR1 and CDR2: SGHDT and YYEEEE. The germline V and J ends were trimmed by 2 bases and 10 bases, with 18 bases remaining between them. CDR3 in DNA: TGTGCCAGCAGCTTCCCGCAGGGAGTGAGAGGAGCTTTCTTT. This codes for CASSFPQGVRGAFF.

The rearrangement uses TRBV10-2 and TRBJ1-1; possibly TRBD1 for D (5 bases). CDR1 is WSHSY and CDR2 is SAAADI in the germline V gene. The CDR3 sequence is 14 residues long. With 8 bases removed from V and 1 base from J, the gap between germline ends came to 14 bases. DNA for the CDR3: TGCGCCAGCGAGAACGGAGACAGGAACACTGAAGCTTTCTTT. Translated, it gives CASENGDRNTEAFF.

Here the CDR3 DNA reads TGCGCCAGCAGCTTGGCCTTGGATCAGCCCCAGCATTTT. Protein sequence: CASSLALDQPQHF. The V gene is TRBV5-1, the J gene TRBJ1-5; D ambiguous. V lost 0 bases, J lost 5 bases, and 6 bases lay in between. This CDR3 has 13 amino acids. CDR1 and CDR2 (germline): SGHRS, YFSETQ. Full variable domain (missing parts from reference TRBV5-1 and TRBJ1-5): KAGVTQTPRYLIKTRGQQVTLSCSPISGHRSVSWYQQTPGQGLQFLFEYFSETQRNKGNFPGRFSGRQFSNSRSEMNVSTLELGDSALYLCASSLALDQPQHFGDGTRLSIL.

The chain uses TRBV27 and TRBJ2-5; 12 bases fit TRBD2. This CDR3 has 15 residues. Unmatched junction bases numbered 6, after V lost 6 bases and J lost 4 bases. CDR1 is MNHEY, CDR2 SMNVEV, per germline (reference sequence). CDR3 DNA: TGTGCCAGCAGGCCTAGCGGGGGGGCCATAGAGACCCAGTACTTC. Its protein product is CASRPSGGAIETQYF.

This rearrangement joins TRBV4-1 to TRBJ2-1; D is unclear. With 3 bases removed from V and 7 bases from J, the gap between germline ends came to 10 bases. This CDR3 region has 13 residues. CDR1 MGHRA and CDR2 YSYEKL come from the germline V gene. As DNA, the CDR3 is TGCGCCAGCAGCCACGTTATGGGAAATGAGCAGTTCTTC. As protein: CASSHVMGNEQFF.

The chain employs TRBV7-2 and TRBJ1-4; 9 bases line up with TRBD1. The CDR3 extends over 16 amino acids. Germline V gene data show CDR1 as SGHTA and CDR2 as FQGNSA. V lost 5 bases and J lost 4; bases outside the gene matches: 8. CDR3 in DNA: TGTGCCAGCAGCATCGGGACAGGGATGAGTAATGAAAAACTGTTTTTT. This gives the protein CASSIGTGMSNEKLFF.

This CDR3 reads CASSRLPGQDEKLFF. CDR3 nucleotide sequence: TGTGCCAGCAGTCGCCTTCCCGGACAGGACGAAAAACTGTTTTTT. The rearrangement links TRBV7-3 to TRBJ1-4; 7 bases match TRBD1. J lost 8 bases, V lost 6 bases, and 12 bases had no gene match. CDR3 length equals 15 residues. The germline CDR1 and CDR2 sequences are SGHTA and FQGTGA.

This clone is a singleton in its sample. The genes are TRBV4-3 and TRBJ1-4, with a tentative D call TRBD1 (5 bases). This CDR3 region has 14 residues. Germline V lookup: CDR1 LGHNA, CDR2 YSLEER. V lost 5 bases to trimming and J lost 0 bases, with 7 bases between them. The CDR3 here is CASSKTATNEKLFF. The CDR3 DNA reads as TGCGCCAGCAGCAAGACAGCAACTAATGAAAAACTGTTTTTT.

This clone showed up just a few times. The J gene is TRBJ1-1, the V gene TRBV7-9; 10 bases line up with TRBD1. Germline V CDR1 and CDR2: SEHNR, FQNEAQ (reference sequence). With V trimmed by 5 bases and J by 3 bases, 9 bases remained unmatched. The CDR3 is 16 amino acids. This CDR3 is CASSHWTGGDHTEAFF. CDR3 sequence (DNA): TGTGCCAGCAGCCATTGGACAGGGGGAGATCACACTGAAGCTTTCTTT.

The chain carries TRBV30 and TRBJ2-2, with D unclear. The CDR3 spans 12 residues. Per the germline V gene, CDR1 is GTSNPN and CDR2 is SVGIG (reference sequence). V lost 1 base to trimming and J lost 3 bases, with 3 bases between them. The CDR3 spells CAWSGDTGELFF. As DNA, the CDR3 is TGTGCCTGGAGTGGTGACACCGGGGAGCTGTTTTTT.